This T cell receptor beta chain came from a study of radiotherapy plus CTLA-4 blockade in lung cancer. With respect to this clone: Antigen specificity is unknown.

Generated by immunoSEQ multiplex PCR, the TCRdb table keeps only in-frame clones and is missing some. The table shows roughly 45,000 clones, with 50% to 70% occurring only once. The study treated chemo-refractory metastatic non-small-cell lung cancer patients with focal radiation plus ipilimumab CTLA-4 blockade. Between the trimmed V and J ends, which lost 7 bases and 0 bases, there was a span of 12 bases. The CDR3 extends over 14 amino acids. Germline loops: CDR1 LNHDA, CDR2 SQIVND (reference sequence). Study-level results: Blood-borne expansion of tumor-derived TCR clones followed radiotherapy plus ipilimumab. Per reports, early blood T cell clone dynamics, plus interferon-beta, forecast response most strongly.

The sample was peripheral blood, taken from a patient treated with radiotherapy plus ipilimumab. The chain is built from TRBV19 and TRBJ1-1, with TRBD1 as a possible D gene (6 bases). This TCR derives from a human donor with non-small cell lung cancer who had a partial response to radiotherapy plus ipilimumab. In nucleotides, the CDR3 is TGTGCCAGTAAAATGGACAGACTGAACACTGAAGCTTTCTTT. This codes for CASKMDRLNTEAFF.